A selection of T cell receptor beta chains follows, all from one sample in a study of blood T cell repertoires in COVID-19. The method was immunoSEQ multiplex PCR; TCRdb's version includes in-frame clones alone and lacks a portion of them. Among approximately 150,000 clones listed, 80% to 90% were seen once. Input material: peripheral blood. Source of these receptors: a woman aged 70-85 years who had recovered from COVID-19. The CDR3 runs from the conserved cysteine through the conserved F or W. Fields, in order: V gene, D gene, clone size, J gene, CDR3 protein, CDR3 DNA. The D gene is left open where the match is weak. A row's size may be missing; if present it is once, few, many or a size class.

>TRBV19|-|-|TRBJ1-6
CASSIGQDNSPLHF
TGTGCCAGTAGTATAGGGCAAGATAATTCACCCCTCCACTTT
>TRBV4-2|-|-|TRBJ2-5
CASSQGRGPRETQYF
TGTGCCAGCAGCCAAGGAAGAGGCCCGAGGGAGACCCAGTACTTC
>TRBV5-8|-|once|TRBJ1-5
CASSLVRFQPQHF
TGTGCCAGCAGCTTGGTGAGGTTTCAGCCCCAGCATTTT
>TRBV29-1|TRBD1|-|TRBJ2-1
CSVVRTGVHGAEQFF
TGCAGCGTTGTCAGGACAGGGGTGCACGGGGCTGAGCAGTTCTTC
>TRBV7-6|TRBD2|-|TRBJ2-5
CASSLGPPVRASGGPKETQYF
TGTGCCAGCAGCTTAGGCCCGCCGGTGCGGGCTAGCGGGGGCCCCAAGGAGACCCAGTACTTC
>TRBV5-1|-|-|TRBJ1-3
CASSRGADGNTIYF
TGCGCCAGCTCCCGGGGGGCTGATGGAAACACCATATATTTT
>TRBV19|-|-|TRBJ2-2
CASSILGSANTGELFF
TGTGCCAGTAGTATTCTGGGCTCCGCGAACACCGGGGAGCTGTTTTTT
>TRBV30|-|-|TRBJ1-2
CAWSVGQGFYGYTF
TGTGCCTGGAGTGTAGGGCAGGGGTTCTATGGCTACACCTTC
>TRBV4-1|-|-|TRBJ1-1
CASSQAETVTAAFF
TGCGCCAGCAGCCAAGCCGAGACAGTGACTGCTGCTTTCTTT
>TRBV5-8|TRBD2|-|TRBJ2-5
CASSLARGGRTQETQYF
TGTGCCAGCAGCTTGGCGAGGGGCGGGAGGACCCAAGAGACCCAGTACTTC
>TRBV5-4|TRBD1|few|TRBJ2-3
CASSPSPGQGSDTQYF
TGTGCCAGCAGCCCGTCGCCTGGACAGGGGTCAGATACGCAGTATTTT